This T cell receptor beta chain was recovered during a study of shared clonotypes between healthy human individuals. About the research overall: The composition of the donors was a couple of women and a few men aged 18 to 49. Overall study results and limits: When compared with the clonotypes that were shared by all four sorted-subset donors, the non-shared clonotypes turned out to have lower generation probabilities. Expectations were that clonotype sharing among donors would be affected by sequencing depth.

Data came from immunoSEQ multiplex PCR; TCRdb stores just in-frame clones and leaves some out. The sample shows about 1,900,000 clones, approximately 94% of them seen only once. Unmatched junction bases numbered 6, after V lost 4 bases and J lost 3 bases. This CDR3 comprises 14 residues. The germline V gene has CDR1 MNHEY and CDR2 SVGAGI. Selected positively for CCR7 and CD45RO-negative, naive CD8 cells excluded terminally differentiated effector memory CD45RA+ cells. Participating donors were healthy, HIV-negative adults free of recent acute infections or vaccinations. As concerns this clone: The antigen is undetermined.

The rearrangement uses TRBV6-5 and TRBJ2-7; 7 bases are shared with TRBD1. The sample was naive CD8+ T cells sorted from blood. The sequence derives from a man between 18 and 35 years old in good health. In nucleotides, the CDR3 is TGTGCCAGCAGTTTCGGACAGGTCGTCTACGAGCAGTACTTC. As protein: CASSFGQVVYEQYF.